The T cell receptor beta chain described here comes from a study of shared clonotypes between healthy human individuals. From germline, CDR1 is SGHTA and CDR2 FQGNSA. The V gene lost 1 base and the J gene lost 2 bases, with 12 bases spanning the gap. The CDR3 length is 15 residues. About this clone itself: The antigen is unknown.

Profiled with immunoSEQ multiplex PCR; TCRdb holds only in-frame clones, not every one. The sample holds about 690,000 clones, about 90% seen once. General study points: Naive subsets, compared against memory subsets, generally had larger estimated richness values.

The source material was memory CD8+ T cells from PBMCs. The subset here: CD45RO+ cells pooled with CCR7-negative TemRA cells. The chain recombines TRBV7-2 with TRBJ2-7; D gene ambiguous. This TCR was sampled from a man younger than 35 in good health. Some clones in this sample may be carry-over from other donors' samples. CDR3 sequence reads: CASSLVGSVAYEQYF. CDR3 coding DNA: TGTGCCAGCAGCTTAGTAGGCTCCGTGGCCTACGAGCAGTACTTC. Complete variable domain (other parts from reference TRBV7-2 and TRBJ2-7): GAGVSQSPSNKVTEKGKDVELRCDPISGHTALYWYRQSLGQGLEFLIYFQGNSAPDKSGLPSDRFSAERTGGSVSTLTIQRTQQEDSAVYLCASSLVGSVAYEQYFGPGTRLTVT.